The 27 T cell receptor beta chains presented below share a single source sample, sequenced in a study of blood T cell repertoires in COVID-19. Repertoires were generated with immunoSEQ multiplex PCR, while TCRdb's copy carries only in-frame clones and drops some. This sample has 350,000 or so clones, with about 88% found just once. The specimen sequenced was PBMCs or T cells enriched from blood (not recorded which). The receptors originated from a woman in her thirties who had recovered from COVID-19.

The chain has TRBV27 and TRBJ1-5, with 10 nucleotides matching TRBD1. The CDR3 contains 13 residues. Germline V gene data show CDR1 as MNHEY and CDR2 as SMNVEV (reference sequence). J lost 7 bases, V lost 6 bases, and 3 bases had no gene match. The CDR3 here is CASSGTGVQPQHF. CDR3 DNA: TGTGCCAGCAGCGGGACAGGGGTCCAGCCCCAGCATTTT.

The chain joins TRBV30 to TRBJ1-4; weak D call: TRBD1 (5 bases). Trimming pared 2 bases from V and 7 bases from J, leaving 8 bases between. The CDR3 has 12 amino acids. Germline values: CDR1 GTSNPN, CDR2 SVGIG (reference sequence). CDR3: CAWSQGSEKLFF. Here the CDR3 DNA reads TGTGCCTGGAGTCAGGGATCTGAAAAACTGTTTTTT. Filled out from reference TRBV30 and TRBJ1-4, the complete variable domain reads SQTIHQWPATLVQPVGSPLSLECTVEGTSNPNLYWYRQAAGRGLQLLFYSVGIGQISSEVPQNLSASRPQDRQFILSSKKLLLSDSGFYLCAWSQGSEKLFFGSGTQLSVL.

The chain carries TRBV3-1 (or the pseudogene TRBV3-2) and TRBJ1-4; a possible D gene is TRBD1 (6 bases). Trimming took off 1 base at V and 6 bases at J, with 12 bases between the two ends. This CDR3 has 15 amino acids. Looked up from germline, CDR1 is LGHDT and CDR2 is YNNKEL (reference sequence). The CDR3 loop reads CASSQAGAYDEKLFF. The CDR3 DNA reads as TGTGCCAGCAGCCAAGCAGGGGCTTATGATGAAAAACTGTTTTTT.

This clone was seen only a few times. The chain employs TRBV7-2 and TRBJ2-3; 14 nucleotides agree with TRBD2. Germline loops: CDR1 SGHTA, CDR2 FQGNSA. V was clipped by 5 bases and J by 4 bases; unmatched bases: 5. The length of the CDR3 is 16 residues. CDR3 DNA: TGTGCCAGCAGCCCTAGACTAGCGGGGGGGGCAGATACGCAGTATTTT. It encodes CASSPRLAGGADTQYF.

This clone has just one count. The chain is built from TRBV6-5 and TRBJ1-6, with D perhaps TRBD1 (6 bases). The CDR3 consists of 13 residues. The germline V gene encodes CDR1 MNHEY and CDR2 SVGAGI. V shed 5 bases and J shed 8 bases, with 10 bases lying between them. The CDR3, as DNA: TGTGCCAGCAGTCGGGCAGGGGATTCACCCCTCCACTTT. Its translation is CASSRAGDSPLHF.

The V and J genes are TRBV4-1 and TRBJ2-5; D gene uncertain. In germline, CDR1 is MGHRA, CDR2 YSYEKL. The length of the CDR3 is 13 residues. The germline V and J ends were trimmed by 10 bases and 0 bases, with 12 bases remaining between them. In DNA, the CDR3 is TGCGCCACTCCACTTGTCAACCAAGAGACCCAGTACTTC. Amino acids: CATPLVNQETQYF.

This chain joins TRBV4-1 and TRBJ1-1; D possibly corresponds to TRBD1 (6 bases). With 1 base removed from V and 0 bases from J, the gap between germline ends came to 18 bases. CDR3 length equals 18 residues. From germline, CDR1 is MGHRA and CDR2 YSYEKL. In DNA form, the CDR3 reads TGCGCCAGCAGCCAAGGGGGAAGGGGGAGGGATTTGAACACTGAAGCTTTCTTT. This sequence encodes CASSQGGRGRDLNTEAFF.

Turning to this clone: This sample also contains other DNA sequences that code for the same CDR3. The chain recombines TRBV7-2 with TRBJ1-5; no clear D. Per the germline V gene, CDR1 is SGHTA and CDR2 is FQGNSA. V was trimmed by 1 base and J by 6 bases, leaving 7 bases between them. The CDR3 has 13 amino acids. CDR3 sequence: CASSLGGSQPQHF. CDR3 bases: TGTGCCAGCAGCTTAGGAGGGTCTCAGCCCCAGCATTTT.

This clone was seen only once. This chain links TRBV12-3 or TRBV12-4 with TRBJ2-5; a possible D gene is TRBD2 (6 bases). V lost 6 bases, J lost 5 bases, and 13 bases lay in between. The CDR3 spans 13 residues. The CDR3 spells CASSRESRETQYF. The CDR3 nucleotides are TGTGCCAGCAGCCGGGAGTCCAGGGAGACCCAGTACTTC.

The rearrangement joins TRBV6-5 to TRBJ1-5; weak D call: TRBD1 (6 bases). This CDR3 is built from 14 residues. Germline V gives CDR1 MNHEY, CDR2 SVGAGI. Trimming cost V 4 bases and J 8 bases, with 15 bases left between them. CDR3 in DNA: TGTGCCAGCAGTTCGACAGGTCCCTCGGAGCCCCAGCATTTT. This sequence encodes CASSSTGPSEPQHF.

V gene TRBV6-5 combines with J gene TRBJ2-5; TRBD2 is a possible D gene (5 bases). Trimming removed 7 bases from V and 4 bases from J, with 13 bases in between. This CDR3 has 13 amino acids. Germline V CDR1 and CDR2: MNHEY, SVGAGI. DNA for the CDR3: TGTGCCAGCAACATTGGGCTAGCAGAGACCCAGTACTTC. The encoded protein is CASNIGLAETQYF.

The rearrangement links TRBV11-2 to TRBJ2-7; 11 nucleotides match TRBD1. The J segment lost 4 bases and the V segment lost 3 bases, leaving 8 bases of the junction unmatched. Germline CDR1 is SGHAT and CDR2 is FQNNGV. This CDR3 spans 16 amino acids. The CDR3 sequence is CASSLGDRGTGYEQYF. The CDR3 DNA reads as TGTGCCAGCAGCTTGGGGGACAGGGGGACTGGGTACGAGCAGTACTTC.

The gene calls are TRBV5-5 and TRBJ2-3, with D possibly matching TRBD2 (6 bases). Germline V lookup: CDR1 SGHKS, CDR2 YYEKEE (reference sequence). V lost 4 bases and J 0 bases, leaving 12 bases between the germline ends. The CDR3 loop spans 15 amino acids. This CDR3 is CASSRSGASTDTQYF. The CDR3 nucleotides read TGTGCCAGCAGCCGTTCGGGAGCCAGCACAGATACGCAGTATTTT.

This chain links TRBV5-6 with TRBJ1-6; 7 nucleotides line up with TRBD1. CDR3 length: 15 residues. Per germline, CDR1 SGHDT and CDR2 YYEEEE. V dropped 1 base and J dropped 8; count of bases not matched to a gene: 6. This CDR3 reads CASSLWDRLHSPLHF. The CDR3 nucleotides are TGTGCCAGCAGCTTGTGGGACAGACTACATTCACCCCTCCACTTT.

The chain has TRBV7-6 and TRBJ2-5, with a weak D call TRBD1 (6 bases). CDR1 and CDR2 from the germline V gene are SGHVS and FNYEAQ. The CDR3 spans 16 residues. The germline V and J ends were trimmed by 4 bases and 5 bases, with 20 bases remaining between them. CDR3 sequence: CASSSTTGRALETQYF. CDR3 nucleotide sequence: TGTGCCAGCAGCTCCACGACAGGCAGGGCTCTTGAGACCCAGTACTTC.

The chain links TRBV6-1 to TRBJ2-1, with TRBD2 matching over 12 bases. V trimming: 4 bases; J trimming: 8 bases; junction bases outside the gene matches: 12. Germline V gene sequence: CDR1 MNHNS, CDR2 SASEGT. The CDR3 has 17 residues. In DNA, the CDR3 is TGTGCCAGCAGTGCCCTGTCCGGGACTAGCGGGCCCGATGAGCAGTTCTTC. Translated, it gives CASSALSGTSGPDEQFF.

The J gene is TRBJ2-7, the V gene TRBV28; no reliable D call. Trimming removed 7 bases at V and 2 bases at J, with 15 bases between. The CDR3 loop spans 14 amino acids. Looked up from germline, CDR1 is MDHEN and CDR2 is SYDVKM. The CDR3 protein is CASTTISRAYEQYF. DNA for the CDR3: TGTGCCAGCACCACTATCTCCCGTGCCTACGAGCAGTACTTC.

V and J are TRBV11-3 and TRBJ1-3; no definite D call. The CDR3 length is 14 residues. Trimming removed 5 bases at V and 1 base at J, with 9 bases between. CDR1 and CDR2 (germline): SGHNT, YENEEA. CDR3 DNA sequence: TGTGCCAGCAGCCCCGGAGGTTCTGGAAACACCATATATTTT. Translation: CASSPGGSGNTIYF.

Only one count was recorded for this clone. The chain joins TRBV24-1 to TRBJ1-5; 7 nucleotides agree with TRBD1. Trimming removed 2 bases from V and 2 bases from J; junction bases left unmatched: 5. Germline V gene data show CDR1 as KGHDR and CDR2 as SFDVKD. The CDR3 is 16 amino acids. CDR3 protein: CATSDSNRGRNQPQHF. CDR3 nucleotides: TGTGCCACCAGTGATTCCAACAGGGGACGCAATCAGCCCCAGCATTTT.

The chain couples TRBV18 to TRBJ2-3; TRBD1 aligns across 7 bases. The CDR3 extends over 15 amino acids. Trimming took 6 bases from V and 5 from J; bases not matched to a gene: 11. Germline CDR1 is KGHSH and CDR2 is LQKENI. Here the CDR3 DNA reads TGTGCCAGCTCGCCCGGGACAGCTGAAGTAGATACGCAGTATTTT. Translation: CASSPGTAEVDTQYF.

The rearrangement links TRBV29-1 to TRBJ1-2, with 8 bases matching TRBD1. The junction had 9 bases not matched to a gene; V was cut back by 2 bases and J by 7 bases. The germline gives CDR1 SQVTM, CDR2 ANQGSEA. The CDR3 totals 14 residues. CDR3 coding DNA: TGCAGCGTTGAAACCGGGACAGGCCAGGTTGGCTACACCTTC. Amino acids: CSVETGTGQVGYTF.

This clone was seen more than once but under ten times. This chain connects TRBV6-5 to TRBJ1-2; D possibly corresponds to TRBD1 (5 bases). CDR3 length: 13 amino acids. The V gene's germline CDR1 is MNHEY and CDR2 SVGAGI. Trimming took off 5 bases at V and 6 bases at J, with 13 bases between the two ends. CDR3 loop: CASSPPRGNGYTF. Written as DNA, the CDR3 is TGTGCCAGCAGTCCGCCTCGGGGGAATGGCTACACCTTC.

The chain recombines TRBV5-4 with TRBJ1-1, with 10 bases aligning to TRBD1. This CDR3 has 13 amino acids. Germline lookup yields CDR1 SGHNT and CDR2 YYREEE (reference sequence). V dropped 0 bases and J dropped 11; count of bases not matched to a gene: 4. DNA for the CDR3: TGTGCCAGCAGCTTGGAGGGGACAGGGGACGCTTTCTTT. Protein: CASSLEGTGDAFF.

This rearrangement joins TRBV11-3 to TRBJ2-1; 8 nucleotides match TRBD2. Trimming at V came to 5 bases and at J to 8 bases, leaving 2 bases not matched to a gene. The germline V gene has CDR1 SGHNT and CDR2 YENEEA. The CDR3 extends over 12 amino acids. The CDR3 DNA follows: TGTGCCAGCAGCCGGCGGGGGGATGAGCAGTTCTTC. This sequence encodes CASSRRGDEQFF.

Only one count was recorded for this clone. The chain carries TRBV7-2 and TRBJ1-6; D is perhaps TRBD1 (6 bases). The ends were cut back, 1 base at V and 0 bases at J, with 10 bases in the middle. The germline gives CDR1 SGHTA, CDR2 FQGNSA. This CDR3 is 17 amino acids long. For the CDR3, the DNA is TGTGCCAGCAGCTTAGGGACAGTGGTCTCCTATAATTCACCCCTCCACTTT. Protein: CASSLGTVVSYNSPLHF.

The J gene is TRBJ1-5, the V gene TRBV5-6; D uncertain. Germline lookup yields CDR1 SGHDT and CDR2 YYEEEE. The V and J ends lost 0 bases and 2 bases respectively, with 6 bases between them. The CDR3 has 14 residues. CDR3 sequence reads: CASSLVAGNQPQHF. The CDR3 nucleotides read TGTGCCAGCAGCTTGGTGGCCGGCAATCAGCCCCAGCATTTT. Supplemented by reference TRBV5-6 and TRBJ1-5, the full variable domain reads DAGVTQSPTHLIKTRGQQVTLRCSPKSGHDTVSWYQQALGQGPQFIFQYYEEEERQRGNFPDRFSGHQFPNYSSELNVNALLLGDSALYLCASSLVAGNQPQHFGDGTRLSIL.

The chain is built from TRBV23-1 and TRBJ1-5; 8 bases fit TRBD1. TRBV23-1 is placed among ORFs of uncertain function. With 6 bases clipped from V and 2 bases from J, the junction kept 3 bases outside the gene matches. The CDR3 extends over 14 amino acids. This chain's CDR3 is CASRAGQGNQPQHF. The CDR3 bases are TGCGCCAGCAGAGCGGGACAGGGCAATCAGCCCCAGCATTTT.